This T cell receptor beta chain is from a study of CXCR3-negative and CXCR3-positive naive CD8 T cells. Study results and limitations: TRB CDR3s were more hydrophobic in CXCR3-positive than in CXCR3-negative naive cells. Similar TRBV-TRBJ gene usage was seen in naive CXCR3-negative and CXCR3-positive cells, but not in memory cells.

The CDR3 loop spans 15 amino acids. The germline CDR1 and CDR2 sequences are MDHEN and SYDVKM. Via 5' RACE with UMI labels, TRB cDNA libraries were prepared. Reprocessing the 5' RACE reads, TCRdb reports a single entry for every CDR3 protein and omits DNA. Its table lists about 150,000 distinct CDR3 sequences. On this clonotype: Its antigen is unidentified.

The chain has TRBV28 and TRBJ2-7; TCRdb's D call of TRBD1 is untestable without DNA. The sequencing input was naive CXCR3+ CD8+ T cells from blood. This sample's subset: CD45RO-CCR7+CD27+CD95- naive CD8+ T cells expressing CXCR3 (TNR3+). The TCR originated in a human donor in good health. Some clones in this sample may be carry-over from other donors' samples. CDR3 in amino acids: CASSSRFGVGYEQYF. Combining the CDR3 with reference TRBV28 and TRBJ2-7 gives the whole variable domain DVKVTQSSRYLVKRTGEKVFLECVQDMDHENMFWYRQDPGLGLRLIYFSYDVKMKEKGDIPEGYSVSREKKERFSLILESASTNQTSMYLCASSSRFGVGYEQYFGPGTRLTVT.